A selection of T cell receptor beta chains follows, all from one sample in a study of T cells after yellow fever vaccination. TCRdb ran MiXCR on the 5' RACE reads and lists one entry per CDR3 protein. The sample lists under 500,000 distinct CDR3 sequences, roughly a sixth occurring once. The sample was PBMCs, taken before the yellow fever booster vaccination. These receptors came from a man aged 18 to 35 who received the YFV17D yellow fever vaccine. CDR3s leave out the opening cysteine and the closing phenylalanine or tryptophan. Some rows mark clone size as missing; the rest say once, few, many or name a class of expanded clone.

v_call	clone_size	cdr3_aa
TRBV27	-	ASSLAGPYNEQF
TRBV6-5	few	ASSTGVRGYGYT
TRBV6-5	-	ASSPYDRGGYGYT
TRBV7-2	many	ASSPQVGSNTGELF
TRBV7-9	few	ASSSNAAGNTIY
TRBV6-1	many	ASSEGTSHTDTQY
TRBV7-2	-	ASSTQVGRIPETQY
TRBV12-5	many	ASRGNYGYT
TRBV7-3	few	ASSQGAYQPQH
TRBV7-8	-	ASSFKASYGYT
TRBV11-2	-	ASSFTGVSYEQY
TRBV15	-	ATSRGTGNYEQY
TRBV4-1	-	ASSPRHISNQPQH
TRBV10-3	-	AISVRELAENEQF
TRBV28	many	ASSSMGTQY
TRBV29-1	-	SVGFGRIGEKLF
TRBV6-5	few	ASSYRTTGELF
TRBV21-1	-	ASTHGDTEAF
TRBV15	-	ATSSRDRLIDEQF
TRBV6-5	-	ASSRGLSSYNEQF
TRBV6-5	few	ASSYGLSSGNTIY
TRBV4-3	-	ASSQDILVARYT
TRBV6-6	few	ASNNEGLGIQY
TRBV4-3	-	ASSQDSSAGQETQY
TRBV27	few	ASSLQGAPDQPQH
TRBV7-9	few	ASSLGDSSEAF